This TCR beta chain was recorded in a study of low-dose radiotherapy and immunotherapy resistance in tumors. Primers targeting TRAV and TRBV primed first-strand cDNA, covering alpha and beta chains. Both a constant-region primer and a V-primer adapter served to amplify TCRs across about 20 PCR cycles. TCRdb redid the calling of the reads with MiXCR, one entry per CDR3 protein. The table lists some 15,000 distinct CDR3 sequences, under 60% of them singletons. The CDR3 sequence is 14 residues long. Trimming cost V 4 bases and J 3 bases, with 13 bases left between them. Germline loops: CDR1 SGHDT, CDR2 YYEEEE. Only a few counts were recorded for this clonotype.

This receptor was taken from a human donor with advanced metastatic prostate, ovarian, gallbladder or colorectal cancer (not recorded which). This table probably holds off-target reads from a library built for another chain. The rearrangement uses TRBV5-6 and TRBJ2-5; D possibly matches TRBD1 or TRBD2 (5 bases each). The DNA for the CDR3 is TGTGCCAGCAGCCGGGGCAGGCGGGAAGAGACCCAGTACTTC. Residues: CASSRGRREETQYF.